The present T cell receptor (beta chain) was sequenced within a study of shared clonotypes between healthy human individuals. The overall study: Per donor, CD8 memory used one plate, CD8 naive used two, CD4 memory used three and CD4 naive used three.

Sorted subsets were amplified in replicate PCRs using around 0.2 ug DNA, 30,000 to 35,000 T cell genomes. Sequencing was performed with immunoSEQ multiplex PCR; in TCRdb, only in-frame clones are kept and a portion is missing. The repertoire includes 1,500,000 or so clones, less than 99% of them detected once, and approximately 0.4% sits in the top ten. As concerns this clone: Different DNA sequences within this sample yield the same CDR3.

This CDR3 is built from 14 residues. V shed 2 bases, J shed 2 bases, and the junction held 3 bases outside the gene matches. Germline CDR1 reads KGHSH; CDR2 reads LQKENI. The receptor was isolated from a man aged 25-45 years in good health. The genes are TRBV18 and TRBJ2-7, with 7 positions matching TRBD1. Sequencing was performed on naive CD4+ T cells sorted from blood. The sample's subset: CD45RA+ positively selected. The DNA of the CDR3 is TGTGCCAGCTCACCAAAGACAGGGACCTACGAGCAGTACTTC. Translation: CASSPKTGTYEQYF.